The source of this T cell receptor beta chain is a study of cytomegalovirus exposure and HLA in healthy donors. Study-wide results and limits: When a later analysis compared HLA-associated TCR beta chains with equally common others, the HLA-associated chains turned out to be more clonally expanded and to have lower generation probabilities. Accounts indicate the classifier identified cytomegalovirus status with strong specificity and sensitivity. Only CMV serostatus was available as immune exposure information.

V was cut by 5 bases and J by 4 bases, with 19 bases left in between. Germline V lookup: CDR1 LNHDA, CDR2 SQIVND (reference sequence). This CDR3 region has 16 residues. Donors were nominally healthy when sampled, though unrecorded immune exposures were likely. The PCR ran on 60 Vbeta and 13 Jbeta primers. The data were produced by immunoSEQ multiplex PCR, yet TCRdb's version contains in-frame clones alone and is incomplete. This table holds more than 85,000 clones, under 90% found once. A remark on this clone: The antigen is undetermined.

The source material was PBMCs. This chain uses TRBV19 with TRBJ2-3, with a tentative D call TRBD1 (6 bases). The clonotype was recovered from a woman between 25 and 40 years old in good health and CMV-seronegative. CDR3 region: CASSPTGSKISDTQYF. The CDR3 DNA is TGTGCCAGTAGTCCAACAGGGTCGAAGATTTCAGATACGCAGTATTTT.